A single sample gave rise to the 24 T cell receptor beta chains below, sequenced in a study of blood T cells in healthy people across ages. Next came a second PCR, run for about 7 to 12 cycles, which used a sample-barcoded 5' primer along with a J-beta primer mix. TCRdb redid the calling of the 5' RACE reads with MiXCR, one entry per CDR3 protein. Among 800,000 to 900,000 distinct CDR3 sequences listed, around 62% were seen once. Specimen: blood. The receptors here all came from a man aged 30-40 years in good health.

The V gene is TRBV4-3, the J gene TRBJ1-2; 8 bases are a match to TRBD1. The CDR3 contains 16 residues. The trim removed 4 bases at V and 4 bases at J, leaving 11 bases unmatched. Germline V gene lookup returns CDR1 LGHNA and CDR2 YSLEER. The CDR3 sequence: CASSLPGQGPSYGYTF. CDR3 nucleotide sequence: TGCGCCAGCAGCCTACCCGGACAGGGCCCCTCCTATGGCTACACCTTC.

The chain has TRBV9 and TRBJ2-5, with D possibly being TRBD2 (6 bases). This CDR3 has 19 residues. CDR1 is SGDLS, CDR2 YYNGEE, per germline. V dropped 0 bases and J dropped 2 bases, with 23 bases sitting between them. CDR3 residues: CASSVGGGLWQTYQETQYF. The CDR3 coding sequence is TGTGCCAGCAGCGTAGGAGGAGGGTTGTGGCAGACCTATCAAGAGACCCAGTACTTC. Combining the CDR3 with reference TRBV9 and TRBJ2-5 gives the whole variable domain DSGVTQTPKHLITATGQRVTLRCSPRSGDLSVYWYQQSLDQGLQFLIQYYNGEERAKGNILERFSAQQFPDLHSELNLSSLELGDSALYFCASSVGGGLWQTYQETQYFGPGTRLLVL.

This clonotype was recorded once. The germline gene is not matched at one end of the junction; a read error may be the cause. The chain combines TRBV12-3 or TRBV12-4 with TRBJ1-2; 8 nucleotides match TRBD1. The CDR3 extends over 16 amino acids. CDR3 DNA: TGTGCCAGCACCCCGAATTCTCAGCAGGGGGCTGCTGGCTACATCTTC. Translation gives CASTPNSQQGAAGYIF.

The chain joins TRBV11-2 to TRBJ2-1; 8 positions match TRBD2. Germline assignment: CDR1 SGHAT and CDR2 FQNNGV. The V segment lost 3 bases and the J segment 0 bases; nucleotides outside the gene matches: 4. The CDR3 spans 16 residues. The CDR3 DNA reads TGTGCCAGCAGCTTCGCCCTAGCGGGCTCCTACAATGAGCAGTTCTTC. Amino acid sequence: CASSFALAGSYNEQFF.

The CDR3 sequence: CSVGASLAGPGETQYF. CDR3 nucleotide sequence: TGCAGCGTTGGAGCGAGCTTAGCGGGCCCTGGGGAGACCCAGTACTTC. This sequence joins TRBV29-1 and TRBJ2-5; 7 bases align to TRBD2. The CDR3 has 16 residues. Trimming removed 4 bases from V and 5 bases from J; junction bases left unmatched: 16. CDR1 is SQVTM, CDR2 ANQGSEA, per germline.

This clonotype has a handful of counts. V and J are TRBV14 and TRBJ2-1, with a tentative D call TRBD2 (6 bases). CDR3 length: 15 amino acids. The germline gives CDR1 SGHDN, CDR2 FVKESK. V gave up 6 bases and J gave up 1 base, with 13 bases separating them. As DNA, the CDR3 is TGTGCCAGCAGTCAACGGGGGAAGTCCTACAATGAGCAGTTCTTC. Amino acid sequence: CASSQRGKSYNEQFF.

This chain uses TRBV10-3 with TRBJ2-1, with 9 bases identical to TRBD1. The V segment lost 6 bases and the J segment 6 bases; nucleotides outside the gene matches: 3. The CDR3 is 13 residues long. Germline lookup yields CDR1 ENHRY and CDR2 SYGVKD. The CDR3, as DNA: TGTGCCATCAGGGGACAGGGACCCAATGAGCAGTTCTTC. Translating gives CAIRGQGPNEQFF.

This chain joins TRBV7-8 and TRBJ2-1; D is perhaps TRBD2 (5 bases). With 5 bases removed from V and 3 bases from J, the gap between germline ends came to 14 bases. Germline lookup yields CDR1 SGHVS and CDR2 FQNEAQ. CDR3 size: 15 residues. The CDR3 bases are TGTGCCAGCAGCCTCGGCCCACTAGACTACAATGAGCAGTTCTTC. As protein: CASSLGPLDYNEQFF.

This clonotype was recorded once. The rearrangement uses TRBV28 and TRBJ1-2, with unresolved D. V was cut by 4 bases and J by 8 bases, with 11 bases left in between. This CDR3 is 12 amino acids long. Germline V CDR1 and CDR2: MDHEN, SYDVKM. In DNA, the CDR3 is TGTGCCAGCAGTTGGAACCCTCAGGGCTACACCTTC. It yields the protein CASSWNPQGYTF.

This clonotype was detected a few times. The chain is built from TRBV7-9 and TRBJ2-7; D unclear. Between the trimmed V and J ends, which lost 9 bases and 5 bases, there was a span of 14 bases. This CDR3 contains 12 residues. The germline CDR1 and CDR2 sequences are SEHNR and FQNEAQ (reference sequence). CDR3 nucleotides: TGTGCCAGGGATGGCCCAGACAACGAGCAGTACTTC. Protein: CARDGPDNEQYF.

The V gene is TRBV12-3 or TRBV12-4, the J gene TRBJ1-5, with no clear D. V dropped 5 bases and J dropped 7 bases, with 15 bases sitting between them. This CDR3 has 14 amino acids. The CDR3 sequence is CASSEHREGQPQHF. The CDR3 coding sequence is TGTGCCAGCAGTGAACATCGTGAAGGCCAGCCCCAGCATTTT.

The chain links TRBV20-1 to TRBJ2-7, with D possibly called TRBD1 or TRBD2 (5 bases each). The CDR3 covers 14 residues. The germline gives CDR1 DFQATT, CDR2 SNEGSKA (reference sequence). V was clipped by 6 bases and J by 0 bases, with 15 bases between them. The CDR3: CSARPGPISYEQYF. The CDR3 DNA is TGCAGTGCCCGACCGGGGCCTATCTCCTACGAGCAGTACTTC.

The chain links TRBV20-1 to TRBJ2-7; 7 bases line up with TRBD2. The V gene end was trimmed by 6 bases and the J gene end by 3 bases; junction bases not matched to a gene: 14. Per germline, CDR1 DFQATT and CDR2 SNEGSKA (reference sequence). CDR3 length equals 15 residues. The CDR3 sequence: CSAKPTGRENYEQYF. CDR3 sequence (DNA): TGCAGTGCGAAGCCGACCGGGCGGGAGAACTACGAGCAGTACTTC.

This clonotype was detected only a few times. V and J are TRBV7-8 and TRBJ2-1; D may be TRBD2 (5 bases). The ends were cut back, 2 bases at V and 8 bases at J, with 7 bases in the middle. Germline V gene sequence: CDR1 SGHVS, CDR2 FQNEAQ. This CDR3 region has 12 residues. CDR3 sequence reads: CASSLTGYEQFF. The CDR3 DNA reads TGTGCCAGCAGCTTAACGGGGTATGAGCAGTTCTTC.

The chain recombines TRBV5-4 with TRBJ2-1, with TRBD1 matching over 8 bases. CDR3 size: 15 residues. V lost 1 base to trimming and J lost 2 bases; unmatched junction nucleotides: 2. Germline V CDR1 and CDR2: SGHNT, YYREEE (reference sequence). This chain's CDR3 is CASSLPRGPYNEQFF. In DNA form, the CDR3 reads TGTGCCAGCAGCTTGCCCAGGGGGCCCTACAATGAGCAGTTCTTC.

This chain links TRBV12-3 or TRBV12-4 with TRBJ1-2; D gene ambiguous. CDR3 length: 13 residues. Trimming took off 4 bases at V and 8 bases at J, with 14 bases between the two ends. The CDR3 reads CASSSGQMGGYTF. The CDR3 DNA reads as TGTGCCAGCAGTTCGGGCCAAATGGGAGGCTACACCTTC.

The V and J genes are TRBV4-1 and TRBJ1-1; 8 bases are shared with TRBD1. V was pared by 8 bases and J by 5 bases, with 10 bases of the junction left unmatched. This CDR3 has 14 residues. Germline assignment: CDR1 MGHRA and CDR2 YSYEKL. The CDR3: CASRKTGGLTEAFF. In nucleotides, the CDR3 is TGCGCCAGCCGAAAAACAGGGGGTTTAACTGAAGCTTTCTTT.

In the case of this clonotype: Its ends do not fully match the called genes, so a read error is possible. The chain has TRBV7-2 and TRBJ2-7, with TRBD1 identical over 9 bases. CDR1 is SGHTA and CDR2 is FQGNSA in the germline V gene. The length of the CDR3 is 15 residues. CDR3 bases: TGTGCCAACAGCTTAGAACGGACAGGGGCCTACGAGCAGTACTTC. As protein: CANSLERTGAYEQYF.

This chain connects TRBV5-4 to TRBJ1-2, with 8 nucleotides matching TRBD1. CDR1 SGHNT and CDR2 YYREEE come from the germline V gene (reference sequence). There are 12 residues in the CDR3. Trimming at V came to 6 bases and at J to 8 bases, leaving 6 bases not matched to a gene. This CDR3 is CASTLTGEGYTF. Here the CDR3 DNA reads TGTGCCAGCACCCTGACAGGGGAGGGCTACACCTTC. The full variable domain, completed using reference TRBV5-4 and TRBJ1-2, is ETGVTQSPTHLIKTRGQQVTLRCSSQSGHNTVSWYQQALGQGPQFIFQYYREEENGRGNFPPRFSGLQFPNYSSELNVNALELDDSALYLCASTLTGEGYTFGSGTRLTVV.

The J gene is TRBJ1-1, the V gene TRBV12-3 or TRBV12-4; no firm D call. The CDR3 has 14 amino acids. With 7 bases removed from V and 0 bases from J, the gap between germline ends came to 12 bases. In nucleotides, the CDR3 is TGTGCCAGCAATCGTCGGAGTTTGAACACTGAAGCTTTCTTT. Encoded protein: CASNRRSLNTEAFF.

This clonotype was counted a few times. The chain carries TRBV11-1 and TRBJ1-5; D uncertain. CDR1 is SGHAT and CDR2 is FQDESV in the germline V gene (reference sequence). The CDR3 has 15 residues. The V end was cut by 2 bases, the J end by 0 bases, with 8 bases between. Written as DNA, the CDR3 is TGTGCCAGCAGCTTAACCGGGGATAGCAATCAGCCCCAGCATTTT. Encoded protein: CASSLTGDSNQPQHF.

This clonotype was seen just once. This rearrangement joins TRBV9 to TRBJ2-2, with TRBD1 matching over 7 bases. Trimming at V came to 0 bases and at J to 5 bases, leaving 7 bases not matched to a gene. The CDR3 consists of 16 residues. Germline loops: CDR1 SGDLS, CDR2 YYNGEE. CDR3 residues: CASSVAMAGGTGELFF. The CDR3 DNA reads TGTGCCAGCAGCGTAGCTATGGCAGGGGGAACCGGGGAGCTGTTTTTT.

This chain connects TRBV11-2 to TRBJ1-2; D is ambiguous. V was pared by 0 bases and J by 4 bases, with 12 bases between. The CDR3 totals 15 residues. Germline V lookup: CDR1 SGHAT, CDR2 FQNNGV. In nucleotides, the CDR3 is TGTGCCAGCAGCTTAGACAACGGCAGGTCCTATGGCTACACCTTC. The encoded protein is CASSLDNGRSYGYTF.

The chain employs TRBV6-2 or TRBV6-3 and TRBJ1-1; 7 positions match TRBD1. V dropped 4 bases and J dropped 3; count of bases not matched to a gene: 11. From germline, CDR1 is MNHEY and CDR2 SVGEGT. The CDR3 loop spans 16 amino acids. The CDR3 DNA reads TGTGCCAGCAGTTCTACTTCGACAGGGAGCCACACTGAAGCTTTCTTT. This translates into CASSSTSTGSHTEAFF.